This T cell receptor beta chain is drawn from a study of identical twins. Via MiXCR, TCRdb re-called the 5' RACE reads, giving one row per CDR3 protein. The data show over 550,000 distinct CDR3 sequences, with under 8.5% seen just once and roughly 1.6% held by the top ten. Trimming left V 0 bases short and J 2 bases short, with 14 bases between. Germline lookup yields CDR1 LGHDT and CDR2 YNNKEL (reference sequence). This CDR3 is 16 amino acids long. This clonotype was counted ten times or more. These sequences were also reported in another study, on yellow fever vaccine responses in identical twins.

The receptor's source is a woman aged 18-29 years in good health. Sequencing input: PBMCs. The chain is built from TRBV3-1 and TRBJ2-7; D gene ambiguous. The CDR3, as DNA: TGTGCCAGCAGCCAAGATGTGGACCACCCAACCTACGAGCAGTACTTC. This sequence encodes CASSQDVDHPTYEQYF.